Listed here is a single T cell receptor (beta chain). Its antigen is unidentified. The data were obtained in a study of cytomegalovirus exposure and HLA in healthy donors. Data came from immunoSEQ multiplex PCR; TCRdb stores just in-frame clones and leaves some out. The sample lists fewer than 300,000 clones; 85% to 90% were seen once. General study points: As confirmed in vitro, a few CMV-associated chains were specific for CMV antigens.

The CDR3 length is 13 residues. CDR1 is GTSNPN and CDR2 is SVGIG in the germline V gene (reference sequence). V shed 0 bases and J shed 4 bases, with 9 bases lying between them. The chain combines TRBV30 with TRBJ1-1; D is possibly TRBD1 (5 bases). The sample was PBMCs. This receptor was obtained from a woman younger than 30 in good health and CMV-seronegative. In DNA form, the CDR3 reads TGTGCCTGGAGTGTATTTAGGGGCACTGAAGCTTTCTTT. It specifies CAWSVFRGTEAFF.